The present T cell receptor beta chain was sequenced within a study of beta chain features in type 1 diabetes. V dropped 4 bases and J dropped 4 bases, with 13 bases sitting between them. The length of the CDR3 is 14 residues. CDR1 and CDR2 from the germline V gene are MNHEY and SVGAGI. The investigators reverse transcribed all of the isolated RNA, so they sequenced expressed TCRB transcripts. The protocol was immunoSEQ multiplex PCR, while the TCRdb copy is restricted to in-frame clones and leaves out a portion. The sample carries 150,000 to 180,000 clones, 11% recorded once. The sample comprised central memory CD4+ T cells from blood. J is TRBJ1-2 and V is TRBV6-5; a weak D match, TRBD1 (6 bases). The sequence came from a man younger than 30 in good health. The CDR3 sequence: CASSFQGISYGYTF. The CDR3 nucleotides are TGTGCCAGCAGTTTCCAGGGGATCAGCTATGGCTACACCTTC.